Listed below are T cell receptor beta chains from one sample, sequenced in a study of T cells after yellow fever vaccination. One entry per CDR3 protein, called by TCRdb with MiXCR from the 5' RACE reads. Of some 560,000 distinct CDR3 sequences listed, over 15% were seen once; the top ten hold 13% to 15%. The sequencing here drew on PBMCs, taken 15 days after the yellow fever booster vaccination. Source of these receptors: a man aged 25 to 40 who received the YFV17D yellow fever vaccine. Both conserved end residues are part of each CDR3. The order of the fields is J gene, V gene, clone size, CDR3 protein. Size tells how often a clone was seen (once, few, many) or the class of an expanded clone, and some rows leave it out.

j_gene: TRBJ1-6
v_gene: TRBV7-2
abundance: few
CDR3aa: CASSFRGAGSNSPLHF

j_gene: TRBJ2-1
v_gene: TRBV20-1
abundance: .
CDR3aa: CSARVQSGIYNEQFF

j_gene: TRBJ1-5
v_gene: TRBV29-1
abundance: few
CDR3aa: CSAGGFNQPQHF

j_gene: TRBJ1-5
v_gene: TRBV9
abundance: .
CDR3aa: CASSASRAGGNQPQHF

j_gene: TRBJ2-7
v_gene: TRBV5-1
abundance: .
CDR3aa: CASSFTGETYEQYF

j_gene: TRBJ2-3
v_gene: TRBV6-5
abundance: few
CDR3aa: CASSYSTANQPDTQYF

j_gene: TRBJ2-3
v_gene: TRBV9
abundance: .
CDR3aa: CASSVEGRSTDTQYF

j_gene: TRBJ1-1
v_gene: TRBV18
abundance: few
CDR3aa: CASSLGTGDTEAFF

j_gene: TRBJ2-2
v_gene: TRBV6-1
abundance: few
CDR3aa: CASERDGPGELFF

j_gene: TRBJ2-5
v_gene: TRBV29-1
abundance: .
CDR3aa: CSVQGAGTMGETQYF

j_gene: TRBJ1-2
v_gene: TRBV19
abundance: .
CDR3aa: CASSILGGAVYGYTF

j_gene: TRBJ2-1
v_gene: TRBV28
abundance: once
CDR3aa: CASSLPSGTGAGNEQFF

j_gene: TRBJ2-3
v_gene: TRBV6-2/TRBV6-3
abundance: few
CDR3aa: CASALAGGPTDTQYF

j_gene: TRBJ2-5
v_gene: TRBV27
abundance: many
CDR3aa: CASSSQGAGQETQYF

j_gene: TRBJ2-1
v_gene: TRBV5-5
abundance: few
CDR3aa: CASISRPGQGANEQFF

j_gene: TRBJ1-1
v_gene: TRBV4-3
abundance: few
CDR3aa: CASSQDPPDSLTEAFF

j_gene: TRBJ1-6
v_gene: TRBV5-1
abundance: .
CDR3aa: CASSSGQTYSPLHF

j_gene: TRBJ2-3
v_gene: TRBV12-5
abundance: few
CDR3aa: CASGPGQGGDTQYF

j_gene: TRBJ2-7
v_gene: TRBV4-3
abundance: .
CDR3aa: CASSPGTSGASEQYF

j_gene: TRBJ2-5
v_gene: TRBV29-1
abundance: few
CDR3aa: CSVDPGQGGGETQYF

j_gene: TRBJ1-3
v_gene: TRBV7-2
abundance: many
CDR3aa: CASSPDSSGNTIYF

j_gene: TRBJ2-2
v_gene: TRBV12-3/TRBV12-4
abundance: .
CDR3aa: CASSEQGSTGELFF

j_gene: TRBJ2-2
v_gene: TRBV4-3
abundance: many
CDR3aa: CASSPRGLADGELFF

j_gene: TRBJ1-2
v_gene: TRBV6-1
abundance: .
CDR3aa: CASTFTGGNGYTF

j_gene: TRBJ2-3
v_gene: TRBV29-1
abundance: few
CDR3aa: CSVTGGGQADTQYF

j_gene: TRBJ2-2
v_gene: TRBV5-1
abundance: .
CDR3aa: CASSRISGGSGELCF

j_gene: TRBJ2-5
v_gene: TRBV7-7
abundance: .
CDR3aa: CASSLRIAPTGETQYF